This note documents a single TCR beta chain sequence. The antigen is not known. Researchers collected over 2 ml of blood per donor. The data are from a study of monozygotic twins with inflammatory bowel disease. Whole-study findings and limits: Among twins, concordant and discordant pairs did not differ in repertoire similarity, possibly from limited power.

A 6-nucleotide sample barcode was carried by the UMIs, which template switching added. Nested PCRs (about 15 and 9 cycles, two total) were applied to TCRalpha and TCRbeta cDNA. Reprocessing the 5' RACE reads, TCRdb reports a single entry for every CDR3 protein and omits DNA. The listing contains some 300,000 distinct CDR3 sequences. The receptor was isolated from a human donor with ulcerative colitis or Crohn's disease, or a healthy co-twin of an affected twin (not recorded which). The sample was blood.

CDR3 residues: CASSLVSRTGEDYEQYF. The rearrangement joins TRBV7-9 to TRBJ2-7; TCRdb reports TRBD1, a call that lacks DNA to check it against. CDR3 length equals 17 residues. Germline CDR1 reads SEHNR; CDR2 reads FQNEAQ (reference sequence).